This T cell receptor beta chain was identified during a study of cytomegalovirus exposure and HLA in healthy donors. Study-wide results and caveats: Indistinguishable V segments such as TRBV6-2 and TRBV6-3 were excluded.

Primers for the PCR totalled 60 Vbeta and 13 Jbeta. Generated by immunoSEQ multiplex PCR, the TCRdb table keeps only in-frame clones and is missing some. The sample consists of around 100,000 clones, 70% of them appearing once. In its sample, this clone was seen once. Antigen unknown. An end of the junction differs from the germline gene, which may be a read error. The germline CDR1 and CDR2 sequences are MDHEN and SYDVKM. This CDR3 region has 19 residues. Sample: PBMCs. The chain employs TRBV28 and TRBJ2-1; D is possibly TRBD2 (6 bases). This TCR was sampled from a man between 25 and 39 years old in good health and CMV-seropositive. The CDR3 is CASSLQKMGGGVSYNEQFF. DNA of the CDR3: TGTGCTAGCAGTTTACAAAAGATGGGTGGCGGGGTCTCCTACAATGAGCAGTTCTTC.